The TCR beta chain under discussion was sequenced for a study of identical twins. Findings and caveats of the study: Out-of-frame alpha sequences shared by twins were enriched for low generation probability.

The V and J ends lost 6 bases and 5 bases respectively, with 13 bases between them. Germline CDR1 and CDR2: MNHEY and SMNVEV (reference sequence). This CDR3 has 13 amino acids. Healthy Caucasians supplied all donations. TCRdb re-analysed the 5' RACE reads in MiXCR, keeping a single row per CDR3 protein. The sample has under 450,000 distinct CDR3 sequences; around 18% are singletons. Only a few counts were recorded for this clonotype. Its antigen is not identified. This receptor was taken from a man aged 50 to 60 in good health. What was sequenced was naive T cells sorted from blood. The genes are TRBV27 and TRBJ1-2, with D tentatively TRBD1 (5 bases). The CDR3 sequence: CASRTGARYGYTF. CDR3 DNA sequence: TGTGCCAGCAGGACCGGGGCCAGGTATGGCTACACCTTC.